One and the same sample provided the 10 T cell receptor beta chains below, sequenced in a study of shared clonotypes between healthy human individuals. Clones were sequenced by immunoSEQ multiplex PCR, and TCRdb holds only the in-frame ones, with some missing. The table includes roughly 380,000 clones, about 96% detected once. The sequenced material came from memory CD8+ T cells sorted from blood. Subset given: CD45RO+ cells pooled with CCR7-negative TemRA cells. These receptors all stem from a man aged 30 to 39 in good health.

V and J are TRBV6-6 and TRBJ1-1; 8 nucleotides align to TRBD1. The CDR3 is made up of 14 amino acids. The V gene end was trimmed by 5 bases and the J gene end by 5 bases; junction bases not matched to a gene: 7. Germline values: CDR1 MNHNY, CDR2 SVGAGI (reference sequence). DNA of the CDR3: TGTGCCAGCAGTCCGGGACAGGTCCGTACTGAAGCTTTCTTT. This translates into CASSPGQVRTEAFF.

The J gene is TRBJ2-4, the V gene TRBV5-5; TRBD1 matches 7 bases. V was clipped by 4 bases and J by 8 bases; unmatched bases: 6. Germline V gene data show CDR1 as SGHKS and CDR2 as YYEKEE (reference sequence). This CDR3 has 13 residues. CDR3 protein: CASSRQGLDIQYF. CDR3 DNA sequence: TGTGCCAGCAGCCGACAGGGCTTGGACATTCAGTACTTC.

The chain combines TRBV13 with TRBJ1-3; 8 bases line up with TRBD1. The germline CDR1 and CDR2 sequences are PRHDT and FYEKMQ (reference sequence). V was clipped by 1 base and J by 5 bases; unmatched bases: 4. The CDR3 totals 15 residues. DNA of the CDR3: TGTGCCAGCAGCTTAGAGTGGACAGGGAGAAACACCATATATTTT. Amino acids: CASSLEWTGRNTIYF.

This clone came up once. This chain joins TRBV7-3 and TRBJ2-1, with no clear D. Germline CDR1 and CDR2: SGHTA and FQGTGA. V was cut by 1 base and J by 0 bases, with 13 bases left in between. CDR3 size: 17 residues. CDR3 nucleotide sequence: TGTGCCAGCAGCTTAAGTGGGCCCCCAAGCTCCTACAATGAGCAGTTCTTC. It codes for CASSLSGPPSSYNEQFF. Looking up the rest from reference TRBV7-3 and TRBJ2-1 gives the full variable domain: GAGVSQTPSNKVTEKGKYVELRCDPISGHTALYWYRQSLGQGPEFLIYFQGTGAADDSGLPNDRFFAVRPEGSVSTLKIQRTERGDSAVYLCASSLSGPPSSYNEQFFGPGTRLTVL.

The rearrangement joins TRBV27 to TRBJ2-3, with 9 bases aligning to TRBD2. The CDR3 sequence is 17 residues long. V lost 5 bases and J lost 0; bases outside the gene matches: 9. Germline loops: CDR1 MNHEY, CDR2 SMNVEV (reference sequence). The CDR3, as DNA: TGTGCCAGCAGTCCTCCCACTAGCGGGCATAGCACAGATACGCAGTATTTT. Protein: CASSPPTSGHSTDTQYF.

The chain recombines TRBV28 with TRBJ2-4; 9 bases line up with TRBD2. V shed 2 bases and J 9 bases; nucleotides not matched to a gene: 8. The length of the CDR3 is 15 residues. Germline CDR1 reads MDHEN; CDR2 reads SYDVKM. The CDR3 sequence is CASSLRLAGTAIQYF. As DNA, the CDR3 is TGTGCCAGCAGTTTACGGCTAGCGGGAACGGCCATTCAGTACTTC.

The chain employs TRBV7-9 and TRBJ2-1; 9 nucleotides align to TRBD2. V was pared by 5 bases and J by 5 bases, with 10 bases of the junction left unmatched. Germline V gives CDR1 SEHNR, CDR2 FQNEAQ (reference sequence). The CDR3 has 16 residues. CDR3: CASSPPWLAGNNEQFF. The CDR3 DNA reads TGTGCCAGCAGCCCCCCGTGGCTAGCGGGAAACAATGAGCAGTTCTTC.

The chain couples TRBV6-1 to TRBJ1-5, with a tentative D call TRBD1 (6 bases). CDR3 length: 14 amino acids. Between the trimmed V and J ends, which lost 6 bases and 6 bases, there was a span of 15 bases. The V gene's germline CDR1 is MNHNS and CDR2 SASEGT. In DNA, the CDR3 is TGTGCCAGCAGCTGGACAGCCGGGGGTCAGCCCCAGCATTTT. Translation: CASSWTAGGQPQHF.

The CDR3: CASSVLGLAGGTDTQYF. The CDR3 nucleotides are TGTGCCAGCAGCGTACTGGGACTAGCGGGAGGCACAGATACGCAGTATTTT. The chain carries TRBV9 and TRBJ2-3, with TRBD2 matching 14 bases. The J segment lost 1 base and the V segment lost 1 base, leaving 2 bases of the junction unmatched. The CDR3 contains 17 residues. The germline gives CDR1 SGDLS, CDR2 YYNGEE.

Worth noting for this clone: Other DNA sequences in the same sample also yield this CDR3. This chain connects TRBV28 to TRBJ2-7; TRBD1 matches 9 bases. V trimming: 6 bases; J trimming: 1 base; junction bases outside the gene matches: 4. This CDR3 is built from 14 residues. Germline lookup yields CDR1 MDHEN and CDR2 SYDVKM. CDR3 DNA: TGTGCCAGCAGATCCGGGACAGGGTCCTACGAGCAGTACTTC. Amino acid sequence: CASRSGTGSYEQYF.